This T cell receptor beta chain was sequenced for a study of blood T cells in healthy people across ages. Turning to the study itself: Per two T cells, template switching captured roughly one barcoded beta molecule. The study's findings and limits: Bulk PBMC profiling left naive and antigen-experienced comparisons inconclusive.

This clonotype was recorded once. What it binds is not known. The germline gives CDR1 SGHAT, CDR2 FQNNGV. This CDR3 has 18 amino acids. Trimming removed 2 bases from V and 0 bases from J, with 14 bases in between. Using a J-beta primer mix together with a sample-barcoded 5' primer, a second PCR was run for about 6 to 12 cycles. The template-switch adaptor, which had 12 random nucleotides, put a tag on each cDNA molecule. TCRdb itself ran the 5' RACE reads through MiXCR, one entry per CDR3 protein. This sample yields about 1.4 million distinct CDR3 sequences, of which almost 60% are seen a single time; 5% to 7% belongs to the top ten.

The sample was blood. The receptor comes from a man younger than 30 in good health. This chain uses TRBV11-2 with TRBJ2-6, with unresolved D. As DNA, the CDR3 is TGTGCCAGCAGCTTACGTCGGCGGATCCTCTCTGGGGCCAACGTCCTGACTTTC. This translates into CASSLRRRILSGANVLTF.